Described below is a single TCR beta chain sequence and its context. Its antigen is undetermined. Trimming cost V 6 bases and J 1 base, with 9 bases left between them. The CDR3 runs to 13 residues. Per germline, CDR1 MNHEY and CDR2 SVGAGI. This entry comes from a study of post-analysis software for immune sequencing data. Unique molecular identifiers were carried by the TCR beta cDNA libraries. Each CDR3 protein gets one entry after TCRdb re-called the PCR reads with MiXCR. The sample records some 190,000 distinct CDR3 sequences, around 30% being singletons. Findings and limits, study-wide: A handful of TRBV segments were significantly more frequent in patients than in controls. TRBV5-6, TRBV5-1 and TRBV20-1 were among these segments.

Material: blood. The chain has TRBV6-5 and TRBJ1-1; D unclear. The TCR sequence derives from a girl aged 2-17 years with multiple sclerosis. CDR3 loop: CASSLRRNTEAFF. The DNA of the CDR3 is TGTGCCAGCAGCCTACGAAGGAACACTGAAGCTTTCTTT.